These 13 T cell receptor beta chains share one sample of origin, sequenced in a study of blood T cells in healthy people across ages. A second PCR of 7 to 11 cycles used a sample-barcoded 5' primer and a J-beta primer mix. Each CDR3 protein is one row after TCRdb ran MiXCR on the 5' RACE reads. Here the sample spans approximately 760,000 distinct CDR3 sequences, around 25% being singletons. These sequences were also reported in another study, on T cells of mothers and their children.

Sequencing was performed on blood. The receptors come from a boy aged 5 to 17 in good health.

In this sample, this clonotype turned up a few times. The chain has TRBV28 and TRBJ2-7; D is undetermined. V lost 7 bases to trimming and J lost 0 bases, with 10 bases between them. The CDR3 has 13 residues. The germline V gene has CDR1 MDHEN and CDR2 SYDVKM. Here the CDR3 DNA reads TGTGCCAGCATTAACCCCTACTCCTACGAGCAGTACTTC. Protein sequence: CASINPYSYEQYF. Variable domain in full (rest from reference TRBV28 and TRBJ2-7): DVKVTQSSRYLVKRTGEKVFLECVQDMDHENMFWYRQDPGLGLRLIYFSYDVKMKEKGDIPEGYSVSREKKERFSLILESASTNQTSMYLCASINPYSYEQYFGPGTRLTVT.

This clonotype was seen a handful of times. The chain combines TRBV9 with TRBJ1-5; D gene uncertain. Trimming took off 0 bases at V and 6 bases at J, with 13 bases between the two ends. The CDR3 spans 15 residues. Germline CDR1 and CDR2: SGDLS and YYNGEE. DNA of the CDR3: TGTGCCAGCAGCGTAGGCGGGGAAGAGGGTCAGCCCCAGCATTTT. Its translation is CASSVGGEEGQPQHF.

This clonotype was recorded only once. V gene TRBV12-5 combines with J gene TRBJ2-5; a weak D match, TRBD2 (6 bases). The end of the DNA aligns better with TRBJ2-1, so the J call may be wrong. Germline V gene lookup returns CDR1 LGHNT and CDR2 FRNRAP. This CDR3 region has 15 residues. In nucleotides, the CDR3 is TGTGCTAGTGGTTTGGTACTTGGTGGGGGAGGCGAGCAGTTCTTC. Protein sequence: CASGLVLGGGGEQFF.

V and J are TRBV12-3 or TRBV12-4 and TRBJ1-2; a weak D match, TRBD1 (5 bases). Deletions cut 6 bases from V and 3 bases from J, with 11 bases between. The CDR3 is made up of 13 amino acids. The chain's CDR3 is CASSLQVDYGYTF. The DNA for the CDR3 is TGTGCCAGCAGCCTACAGGTCGACTATGGCTACACCTTC.

V gene TRBV11-2 combines with J gene TRBJ2-4, with TRBD1 matching over 9 bases. Germline V gene sequence: CDR1 SGHAT, CDR2 FQNNGV. The trim removed 1 base at V and 5 bases at J, leaving 3 bases unmatched. CDR3 length equals 15 residues. In DNA form, the CDR3 reads TGTGCCAGCAGCTTAGCGACAGGGGGGCAAAACATTCAGTACTTC. Residues: CASSLATGGQNIQYF.

The chain has TRBV7-3 and TRBJ2-1; no clear D. Trimming shortened V by 2 bases and J by 4 bases, and 12 bases separated the two germline ends. CDR1 SGHTA and CDR2 FQGTGA come from the germline V gene. The CDR3 runs to 15 residues. CDR3 loop: CASSLSLSSYNEQFF. CDR3 nucleotide sequence: TGTGCCAGCAGCTTATCCCTTTCATCATACAATGAGCAGTTCTTC.

Concerning this clonotype itself: One end of the junction fails to match germline, which may point to a read error. The rearrangement uses TRBV27 and TRBJ2-5, with D unresolved. The J call may be faulty, since TRBJ2-7 better matches the DNA end. Per the germline V gene, CDR1 is MNHEY and CDR2 is SMNVEV (reference sequence). The CDR3 has 12 amino acids. CDR3 loop: CAGSFIGNEQYF. CDR3 coding DNA: TGTGCCGGCAGTTTCATAGGCAACGAGCAGTACTTC.

The chain couples TRBV20-1 to TRBJ1-4; D is undetermined. The ends were cut back, 6 bases at V and 7 bases at J, with 18 bases in the middle. The CDR3 sequence is 14 residues long. Germline CDR1 is DFQATT and CDR2 is SNEGSKA (reference sequence). DNA for the CDR3: TGCAGTGCCATATTGCCGGGTTGGGGTGAAAAACTGTTTTTT. Residues: CSAILPGWGEKLFF.

V gene TRBV12-3 or TRBV12-4 combines with J gene TRBJ1-1; D call uncertain. This CDR3 spans 13 amino acids. Trimming removed 8 bases at V and 5 bases at J, with 15 bases between. The CDR3 sequence is CASAKREETEAFF. The CDR3 DNA reads TGTGCCAGCGCCAAACGGGAGGAGACTGAAGCTTTCTTT.

The rearrangement uses TRBV15 and TRBJ2-7; D is unclear. Trimming took 5 bases from V and 9 from J, leaving 20 bases between them. The CDR3 covers 14 residues. Germline V gives CDR1 LNHNV, CDR2 YYDKDF (reference sequence). The CDR3 nucleotides are TGTGCCACCAGCTCCTGGGTGACTGTTGGTAGGCAGTACTTC. It codes for CATSSWVTVGRQYF.

This rearrangement joins TRBV29-1 to TRBJ1-4; 8 bases match TRBD1. The CDR3 extends over 14 amino acids. V trimming: 4 bases; J trimming: 8 bases; junction bases outside the gene matches: 9. From germline, CDR1 is SQVTM and CDR2 ANQGSEA. CDR3 in DNA: TGCAGCGTTGTAGGAGACAGGGGAAGGGAAAAACTGTTTTTT. Translation gives CSVVGDRGREKLFF.

V is TRBV7-9 and J is TRBJ2-7; D is possibly TRBD1 or TRBD2 (5 bases each). V lost 5 bases to trimming and J lost 2 bases, with 19 bases between them. The CDR3 consists of 16 residues. From germline, CDR1 is SEHNR and CDR2 FQNEAQ (reference sequence). CDR3 loop: CASSEGRDYRTYEQYF. The CDR3 DNA sequence: TGTGCCAGCAGCGAGGGGCGAGACTACCGAACCTACGAGCAGTACTTC.

This clonotype was seen a few times. The chain has TRBV6-1 and TRBJ1-1, with 7 bases aligning to TRBD1. The germline gives CDR1 MNHNS, CDR2 SASEGT. The CDR3 sequence is 15 residues long. The junction had 7 bases not matched to a gene; V was cut back by 6 bases and J by 0 bases. The CDR3: CASRHGQVMNTEAFF. In DNA form, the CDR3 reads TGTGCCAGCAGGCATGGACAGGTTATGAACACTGAAGCTTTCTTT.